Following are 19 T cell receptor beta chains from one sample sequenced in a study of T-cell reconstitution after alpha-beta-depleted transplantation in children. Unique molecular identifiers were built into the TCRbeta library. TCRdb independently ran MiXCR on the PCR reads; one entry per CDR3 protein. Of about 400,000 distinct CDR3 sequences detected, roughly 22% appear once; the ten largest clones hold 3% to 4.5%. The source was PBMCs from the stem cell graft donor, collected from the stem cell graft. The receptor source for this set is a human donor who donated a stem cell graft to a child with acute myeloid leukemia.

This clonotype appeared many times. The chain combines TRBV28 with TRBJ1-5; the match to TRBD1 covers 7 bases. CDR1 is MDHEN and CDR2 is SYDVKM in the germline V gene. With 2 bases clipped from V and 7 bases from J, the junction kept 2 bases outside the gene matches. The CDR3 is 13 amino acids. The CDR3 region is CASSLQGEQPQHF. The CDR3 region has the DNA TGTGCCAGCAGTTTACAGGGGGAGCAGCCCCAGCATTTT.

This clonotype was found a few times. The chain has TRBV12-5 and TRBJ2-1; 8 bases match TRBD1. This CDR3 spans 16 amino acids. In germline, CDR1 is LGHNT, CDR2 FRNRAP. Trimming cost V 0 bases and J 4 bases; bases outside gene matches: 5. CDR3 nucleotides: TGTGCTAGTGGTTTGGTACAGGGGGACGAATACAATGAGCAGTTCTTC. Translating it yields CASGLVQGDEYNEQFF.

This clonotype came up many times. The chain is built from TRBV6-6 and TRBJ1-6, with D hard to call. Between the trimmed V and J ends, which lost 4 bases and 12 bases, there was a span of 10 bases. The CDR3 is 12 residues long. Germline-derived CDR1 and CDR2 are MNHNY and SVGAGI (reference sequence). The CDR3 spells CASSFERGPLHF. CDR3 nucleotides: TGTGCCAGCAGTTTCGAACGGGGACCCCTCCACTTT.

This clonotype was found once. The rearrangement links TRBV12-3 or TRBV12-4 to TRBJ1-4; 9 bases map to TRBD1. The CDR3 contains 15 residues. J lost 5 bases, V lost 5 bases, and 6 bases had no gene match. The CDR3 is CASSHPGQGNEKLFF. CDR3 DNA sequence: TGTGCCAGCAGTCACCCCGGACAGGGGAATGAAAAACTGTTTTTT.

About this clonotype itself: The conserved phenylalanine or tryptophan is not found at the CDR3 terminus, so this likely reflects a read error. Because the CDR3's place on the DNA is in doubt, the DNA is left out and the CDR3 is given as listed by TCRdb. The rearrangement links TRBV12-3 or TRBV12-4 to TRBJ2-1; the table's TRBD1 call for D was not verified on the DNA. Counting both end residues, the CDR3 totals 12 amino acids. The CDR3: CASSLTQGTSLL.

CDR3 sequence: CASSTGLREYEQYF. CDR3 nucleotides: TGTGCCAGCAGCACAGGGTTGCGCGAGTACGAGCAGTACTTC. The chain links TRBV6-1 to TRBJ2-7; a weak D match, TRBD1 (6 bases). The CDR3 spans 14 residues. Trimming stripped 6 bases from V and 4 bases from J, with 16 bases between. CDR1 is MNHNS and CDR2 is SASEGT in the germline V gene.

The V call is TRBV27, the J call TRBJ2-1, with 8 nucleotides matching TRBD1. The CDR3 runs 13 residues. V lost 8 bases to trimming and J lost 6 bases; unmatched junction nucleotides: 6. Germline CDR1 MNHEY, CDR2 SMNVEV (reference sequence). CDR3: CASGHDRGNEQFF. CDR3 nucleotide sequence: TGTGCCAGCGGCCATGACAGGGGCAATGAGCAGTTCTTC.

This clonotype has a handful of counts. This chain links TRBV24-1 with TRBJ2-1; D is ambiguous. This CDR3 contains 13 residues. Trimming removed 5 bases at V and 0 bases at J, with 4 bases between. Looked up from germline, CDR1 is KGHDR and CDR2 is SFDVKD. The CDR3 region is CATSAGSYNEQFF. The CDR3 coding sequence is TGTGCCACCAGTGCGGGCTCCTACAATGAGCAGTTCTTC.

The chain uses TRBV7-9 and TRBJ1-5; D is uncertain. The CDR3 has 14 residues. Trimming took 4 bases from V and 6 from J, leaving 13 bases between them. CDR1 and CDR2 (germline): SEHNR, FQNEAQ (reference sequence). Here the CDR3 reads CASSYGLSGQPQHF. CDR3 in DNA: TGTGCCAGCAGCTATGGACTGTCGGGTCAGCCCCAGCATTTT.

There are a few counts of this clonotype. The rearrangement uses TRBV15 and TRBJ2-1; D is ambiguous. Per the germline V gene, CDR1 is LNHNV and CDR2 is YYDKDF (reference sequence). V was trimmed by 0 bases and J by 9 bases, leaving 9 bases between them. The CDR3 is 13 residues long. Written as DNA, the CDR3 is TGTGCCACCAGCAGAGAAGTTGGAAGTGAGCAGTTCTTC. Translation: CATSREVGSEQFF.

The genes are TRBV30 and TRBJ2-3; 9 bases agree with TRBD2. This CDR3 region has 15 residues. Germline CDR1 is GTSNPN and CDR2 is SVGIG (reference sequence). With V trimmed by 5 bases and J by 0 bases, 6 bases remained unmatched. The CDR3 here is CAWQTSGLSTDTQYF. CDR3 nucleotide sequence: TGTGCCTGGCAGACTAGCGGTCTTAGCACAGATACGCAGTATTTT.

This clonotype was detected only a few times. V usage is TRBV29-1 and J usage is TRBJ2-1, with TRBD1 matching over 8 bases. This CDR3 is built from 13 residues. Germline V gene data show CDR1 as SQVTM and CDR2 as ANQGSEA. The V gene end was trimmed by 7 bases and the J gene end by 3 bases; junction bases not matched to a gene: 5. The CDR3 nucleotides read TGCAGCGGGTCGACAGGGGTCTACAATGAGCAGTTCTTC. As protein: CSGSTGVYNEQFF.

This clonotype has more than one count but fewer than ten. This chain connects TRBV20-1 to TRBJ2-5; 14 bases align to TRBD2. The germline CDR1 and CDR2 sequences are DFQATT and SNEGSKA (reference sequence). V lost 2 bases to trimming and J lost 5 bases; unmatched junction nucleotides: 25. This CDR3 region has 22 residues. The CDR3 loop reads CSARTRKGLAGVFSLRAETQYF. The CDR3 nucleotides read TGCAGTGCTAGAACCAGAAAGGGACTAGCGGGAGTTTTCTCTCTCCGGGCCGAGACCCAGTACTTC.

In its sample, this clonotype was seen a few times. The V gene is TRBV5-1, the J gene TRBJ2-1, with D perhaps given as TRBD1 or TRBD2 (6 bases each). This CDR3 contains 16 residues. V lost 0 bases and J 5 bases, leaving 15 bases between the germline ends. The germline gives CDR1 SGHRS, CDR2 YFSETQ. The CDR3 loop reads CASSLEGGRRHNEQFF. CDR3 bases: TGCGCCAGCAGCTTGGAGGGGGGACGCCGCCACAATGAGCAGTTCTTC.

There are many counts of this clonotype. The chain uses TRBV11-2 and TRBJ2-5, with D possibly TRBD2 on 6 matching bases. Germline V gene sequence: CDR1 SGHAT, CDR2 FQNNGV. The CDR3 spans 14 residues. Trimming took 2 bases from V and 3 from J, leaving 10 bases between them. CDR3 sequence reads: CASSLRLVEETQYF. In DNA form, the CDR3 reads TGTGCCAGCAGCTTACGACTAGTTGAAGAGACCCAGTACTTC.

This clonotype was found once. CDR3 sequence: CASMGATDTQYF. The CDR3 region has the DNA TGCGCCAGCATGGGGGCCACAGATACGCAGTATTTT. The rearrangement uses TRBV5-1 and TRBJ2-3; D may be TRBD1 (6 bases). CDR3 size: 12 residues. The germline V gene encodes CDR1 SGHRS and CDR2 YFSETQ. The V end lost 6 bases, the J end lost 2 bases, and 7 bases lay between the germline ends.

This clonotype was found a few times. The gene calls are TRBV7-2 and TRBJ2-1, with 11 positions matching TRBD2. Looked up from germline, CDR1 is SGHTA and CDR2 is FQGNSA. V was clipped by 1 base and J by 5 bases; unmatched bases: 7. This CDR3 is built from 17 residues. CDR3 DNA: TGTGCCAGCAGCTTAGGGGTAGCGGGAGGGCTTAACAATGAGCAGTTCTTC. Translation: CASSLGVAGGLNNEQFF.

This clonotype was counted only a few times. CDR3 bases: TGTGCCACCAGCAGAATCCGGGGTAGCTCCTACGAGCAGTACTTC. Translated: CATSRIRGSSYEQYF. This chain links TRBV15 with TRBJ2-7; D possibly corresponds to TRBD2 (5 bases). In germline, CDR1 is LNHNV, CDR2 YYDKDF (reference sequence). The CDR3 consists of 15 residues. Trimming shortened V by 2 bases and J by 0 bases, and 11 bases separated the two germline ends.

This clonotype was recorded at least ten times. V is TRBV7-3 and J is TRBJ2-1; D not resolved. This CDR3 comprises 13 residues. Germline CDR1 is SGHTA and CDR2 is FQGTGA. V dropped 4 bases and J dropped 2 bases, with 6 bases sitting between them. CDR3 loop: CASSWSPYNEQFF. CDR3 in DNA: TGTGCCAGCAGCTGGAGTCCCTACAATGAGCAGTTCTTC. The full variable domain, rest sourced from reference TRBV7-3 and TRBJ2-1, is GAGVSQTPSNKVTEKGKYVELRCDPISGHTALYWYRQSLGQGPEFLIYFQGTGAADDSGLPNDRFFAVRPEGSVSTLKIQRTERGDSAVYLCASSWSPYNEQFFGPGTRLTVL.